This T cell receptor beta chain was observed in a study of blood T cell repertoires in COVID-19 (dated by TCRdb to between 2020 and 2021). In terms of the full investigation: The collaborator samples originated in the United States, Italy and Spain and spanned the acute and convalescent phases of COVID-19. A de-identified subject ID, COVID-19 status, age in years and sex were almost always included in the sample metadata. Samples came from the ongoing ImmuneRACE study (first 160 participants) plus 1,254 subjects from 6 global collaborators. The dataset comprised deeply sampled blood TCRbeta repertoires from subjects exposed to, actively infected with, or recovered from COVID-19. The material from the prospective study consisted of cDNA or gDNA derived from T cells, B-cell-depleted T cells, or PBMCs. The repertoires were made available in a free public database intended to serve as a resource for research on the immune response to SARS-CoV-2. Where HLA class I and class II types were available, the types were taken from metadata supplied by the sample provider, not from assay-based typing.

The immunoSEQ Assay, a bias-controlled multiplex PCR, was used to amplify TCRbeta CDR3 regions from genomic DNA. The study's processing was this. The number of nucleated cells in each sample was estimated from the amplification of reference gene primers within the assay. Sequence reads were collapsed and filtered to measure the absolute abundance of every unique TCRbeta CDR3 rearrangement. For each sample, productive Simpson clonality was calculated as the square root of Simpson's diversity index across productive rearrangements. TCRdb's version of the immuneACCESS table is confined to in-frame rearrangements and falls short of the full clone set. An unresolved V gene accounts for under half of the shortfall where checked; the remainder is of unknown origin. That table furnishes V, J and clone size, whereas the DNA furnished D and trimming. The sample yields 120,000 to 150,000 clones; 65% to 80% were counted once. The ten largest clones capture around 14% of the sample.

Points on this clone: Its antigen is not yet known. Base quality data are lacking; no much larger clone is found one base away.

V loses 1 base, J loses 3 bases, and the germline ends lie 8 bases apart. CDR1 and CDR2, looked up from the germline V gene (reference sequence), are SGHNT and YYREEE. The CDR3 goes from the cysteine to the phenylalanine over 13 residues. Only CDR3 DNA remains: 39 bases, in frame from the first base. Collaborating institutions collected whole blood in K2EDTA tubes following their own protocols. For TCRbeta analysis, collaborator samples were shipped as frozen whole blood, as isolated PBMCs, or as DNA extracted from either sample type. Overall results and qualifications from the work: The amount of clinical and demographic metadata varied by source and participant and was provided uncurated.

The TCR was taken from a man of 80 years or more with acute or convalescent COVID-19. The rearrangement joined TRBV5-4 to TRBJ2-7, with the D gene not clear enough to name. Input material: peripheral blood. The DNA reads as follows: TGTGCCAGCAGCTTGCGGTCGGGCTACGAGCAGTACTTC. Protein translation: CASSLRSGYEQYF.